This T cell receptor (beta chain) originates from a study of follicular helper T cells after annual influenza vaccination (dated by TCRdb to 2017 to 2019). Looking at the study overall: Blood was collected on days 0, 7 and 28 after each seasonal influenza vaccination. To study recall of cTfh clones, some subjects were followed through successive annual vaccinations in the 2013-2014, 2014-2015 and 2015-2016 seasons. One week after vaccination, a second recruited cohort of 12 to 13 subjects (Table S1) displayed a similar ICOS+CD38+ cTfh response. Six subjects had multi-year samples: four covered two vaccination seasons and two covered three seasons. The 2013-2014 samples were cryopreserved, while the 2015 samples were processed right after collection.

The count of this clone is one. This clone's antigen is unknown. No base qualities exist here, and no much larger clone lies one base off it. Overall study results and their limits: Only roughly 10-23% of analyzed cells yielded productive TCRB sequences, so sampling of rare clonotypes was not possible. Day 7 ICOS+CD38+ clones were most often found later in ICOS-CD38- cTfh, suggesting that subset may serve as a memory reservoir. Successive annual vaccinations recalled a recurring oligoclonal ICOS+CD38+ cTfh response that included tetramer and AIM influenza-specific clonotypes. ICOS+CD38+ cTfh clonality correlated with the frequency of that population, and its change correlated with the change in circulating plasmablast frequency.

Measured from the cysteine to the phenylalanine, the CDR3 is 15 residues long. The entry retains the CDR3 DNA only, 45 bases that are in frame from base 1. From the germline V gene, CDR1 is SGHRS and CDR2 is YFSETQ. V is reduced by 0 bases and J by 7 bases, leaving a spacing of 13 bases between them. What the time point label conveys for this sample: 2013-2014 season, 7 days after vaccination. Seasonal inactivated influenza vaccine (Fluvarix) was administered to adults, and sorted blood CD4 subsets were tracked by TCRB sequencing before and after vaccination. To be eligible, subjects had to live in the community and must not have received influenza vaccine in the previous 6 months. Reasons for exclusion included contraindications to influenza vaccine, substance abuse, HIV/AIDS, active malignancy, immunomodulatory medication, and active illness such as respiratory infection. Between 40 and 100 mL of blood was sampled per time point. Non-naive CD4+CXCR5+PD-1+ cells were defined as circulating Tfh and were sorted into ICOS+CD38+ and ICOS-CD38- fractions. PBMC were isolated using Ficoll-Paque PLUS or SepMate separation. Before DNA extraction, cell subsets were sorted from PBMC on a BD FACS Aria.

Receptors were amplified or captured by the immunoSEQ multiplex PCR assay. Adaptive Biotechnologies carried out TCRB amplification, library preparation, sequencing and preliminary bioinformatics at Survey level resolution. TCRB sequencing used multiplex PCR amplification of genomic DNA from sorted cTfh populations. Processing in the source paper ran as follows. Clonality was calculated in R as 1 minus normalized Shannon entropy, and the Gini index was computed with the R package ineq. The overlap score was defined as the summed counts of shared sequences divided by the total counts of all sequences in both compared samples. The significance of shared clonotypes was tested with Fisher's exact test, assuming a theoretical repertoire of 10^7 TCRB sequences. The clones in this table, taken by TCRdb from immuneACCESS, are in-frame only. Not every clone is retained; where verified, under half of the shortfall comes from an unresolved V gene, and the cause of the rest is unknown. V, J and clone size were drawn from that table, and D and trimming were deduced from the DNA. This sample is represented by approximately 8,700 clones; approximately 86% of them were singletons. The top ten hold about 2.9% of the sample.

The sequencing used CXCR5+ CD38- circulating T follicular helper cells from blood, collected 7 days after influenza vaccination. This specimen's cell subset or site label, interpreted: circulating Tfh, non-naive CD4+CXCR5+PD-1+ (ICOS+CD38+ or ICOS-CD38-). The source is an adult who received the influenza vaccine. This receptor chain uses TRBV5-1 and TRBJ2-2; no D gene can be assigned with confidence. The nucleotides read TGCGCCAGCAGCTTGGCCAGGAGTGGCGTCGGGGAGCTGTTTTTT. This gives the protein CASSLARSGVGELFF.